This note documents a single T cell receptor (beta chain) sequence. One end of the junction is discordant with germline, which a read error may explain. The entry originates in a study of blood T cell repertoires in COVID-19. Study as a whole: Sites in the United States, Italy and Spain provided acute and convalescent COVID-19 samples. T cells, B-cell-depleted T cells, or PBMCs supplied cDNA or gDNA.

Assay: immunoSEQ multiplex PCR; the TCRdb copy retains only in-frame clones and omits some. In the table there are fewer than 350,000 clones, roughly 90% of which are singletons. Seattle patients were enrolled while actively infected and followed longitudinally. What was sequenced was peripheral blood. This receptor was identified in a woman in her sixties or seventies with COVID-19, enrolled during active disease.

This CDR3 is CASSIAGTGGRRPYSYEQYF. The CDR3 region has the DNA TGTGCCAGCAGCATAGCCGGGACAGGGGGCCGTAGGCCCTATTCCTACGAGCAGTACTTC. The genes are TRBV7-2 and TRBJ2-7; 12 bases map to TRBD1. Germline V gene lookup returns CDR1 SGHTA and CDR2 FQGNSA. This CDR3 comprises 20 residues.